This T cell receptor beta chain comes out of a study of T cell responses to AZD1222 COVID-19 vaccine (dated by TCRdb to 2020 to 2022). Notes on the research overall: AZD1222 recipients with second doses at about 4 weeks or about 12 weeks were pooled, because spike-specific TCR depth and breadth did not differ between schedules. TCR sequencing covered more than 230 trial participants: 200 to 210 given two doses of AZD1222 and 26 given two doses of MenACWY control vaccine. Trial participants were enrolled into age subgroups of 18-55, 56-69 and 70-plus years, which contained approximately 150, 30 and 60 TCR-sequenced participants, respectively. What the study reported, not specific to this receptor: Epitopes outside the regions mutated in the B.1.351 and B.1.1.7 variants were reportedly recognized by nearly half of the unique spike-specific TCRs. After two AZD1222 doses, both the breadth and the depth of spike-specific TCRs were significantly higher than at day 0 and than in MenACWY recipients. Because no samples from the day 14 peak response were available, repertoires could be characterized only after the peak T cell response. Conclusions about previously exposed vaccinees were limited because only six AZD1222 recipients were SARS-CoV-2 seropositive at baseline. Most participants were white British and females outnumbered males, and the authors suggested that clonal diversity may have been underestimated. The 56-69-year group was small, and its depth increase did not reach significance, likely because of low power. CD4 TCRs associated with the vaccine covered the entire spike protein, and the dominant responses were in regions 160-218 and 743-854.

The CDR3 regions of human TCRbeta chains were analyzed by immunosequencing. In the original analysis: TCRs in the repertoires were compared against a reference library of SARS-CoV-2-specific TCRs that had been generated with the MIRA antigen-specificity platform. Breadth was defined as the fraction of unique TCRs that were SARS-CoV-2-associated. Depth was defined as the fraction of total T cells that were SARS-CoV-2-associated. Using the MIRA data, every spike-specific TCR was mapped to the spike region that the TCR reacted to and assigned to either a CD4 or a CD8 class. Log10-transformed breadth and depth values were compared by one-way ANOVA with Sidak's multiple comparisons tests. The immuneACCESS repertoire file appears here via TCRdb, limited to in-frame rearrangements. These files lack a portion of the clones; in checked studies, under half of the deficit traces to unresolved V genes, and the cause of the others is not known. V and J calls and clone size are as listed in that table; D and trimming were resolved from the DNA. The sample includes about 170,000 clones, with about nine tenths observed a single time. The leading ten clones occupy about 2.8% of the sample.

The sample's time point label, decoded: baseline before first vaccination. Samples from vaccinated people were obtained from the UK trials COV001 and COV002, which included a single-blind randomized controlled phase 2/3 trial of AZD1222 (ChAdOx1 nCoV-19) in healthy adults. For TCRbeta chain sequencing, PBMC samples were collected from trial participants at day 0 and at day 28 after the second dose. The CDR3 has 15 amino acids, counting the end cysteine and phenylalanine. The sequence is cut down to CDR3 DNA, 45 bases in frame from base 1. Looking up the germline V gene yields CDR1 KGHSH and CDR2 LQKENI. V ends up 4 bases short and J 7 bases short, with an unmatched junction base count of 9. As concerns this clone: Its binding antigen is unknown. The record has no base qualities; no much larger clone is one base away.

The TCR originated in an adult in good health. Here the sequenced sample was peripheral blood, taken on day 0 of AZD1222 vaccination. This receptor chain uses TRBV18 and TRBJ1-5, with 8 middle bases fitting TRBD1. The bases read TGTGCCAGCTCACTCCCAGGGGGCTCGGGGCAGCCCCAGCATTTT. Its protein product is CASSLPGGSGQPQHF.